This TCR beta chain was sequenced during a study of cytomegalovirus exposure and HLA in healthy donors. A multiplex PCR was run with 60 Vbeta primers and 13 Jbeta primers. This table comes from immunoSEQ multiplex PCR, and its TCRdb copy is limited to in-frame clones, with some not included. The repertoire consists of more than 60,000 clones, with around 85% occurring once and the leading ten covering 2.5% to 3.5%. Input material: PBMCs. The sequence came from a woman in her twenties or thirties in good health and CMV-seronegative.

CDR3 sequence: CASSVITGDEQYV. The CDR3 region has the DNA TGTGCCAGCAGCGTTATAACAGGGGACGAGCAGTACGTC. The V gene is TRBV7-2, the J gene TRBJ2-7; 7 nucleotides line up with TRBD1. This CDR3 has 13 amino acids. Per the germline V gene, CDR1 is SGHTA and CDR2 is FQGNSA. Unmatched junction bases numbered 6, after V lost 5 bases and J lost 5 bases.